One sample yielded the 10 T cell receptor beta chains listed below, sequenced in a study of OX40 agonist ivuxolimab in advanced cancers. Data came from immunoSEQ multiplex PCR; TCRdb stores just in-frame clones and leaves some out. Among 65,000 to 80,000 clones listed, around nine tenths were seen once. Source: CD4+ or CD8+ T cells sorted from blood, taken in a trial of the OX40 agonist ivuxolimab. Receptors were obtained from an adult with an advanced solid tumor such as melanoma, head and neck, liver or kidney cancer.

The chain carries TRBV19 and TRBJ2-6; 9 bases map to TRBD1. The CDR3 totals 17 residues. The J segment lost 0 bases and the V segment lost 5 bases, leaving 5 bases of the junction unmatched. The V gene's germline CDR1 is LNHDA and CDR2 SQIVND (reference sequence). CDR3 DNA sequence: TGTGCCAGTAGTCTGGGACAGGGCTTCTCTGGGGCCAACGTCCTGACTTTC. Translated, it gives CASSLGQGFSGANVLTF.

The chain joins TRBV6-5 to TRBJ1-1; D remains ambiguous. The V gene's germline CDR1 is MNHEY and CDR2 SVGAGI. V lost 10 bases, J lost 1 base, and 19 bases lay in between. The CDR3 is 15 amino acids. The CDR3 loop reads CATTGKHNRNTEAFF. The DNA for the CDR3 is TGTGCCACCACCGGGAAACACAACAGGAACACTGAAGCTTTCTTT.

V usage is TRBV6-5 and J usage is TRBJ1-5, with D hard to call. V lost 6 bases to trimming and J lost 4 bases, with 7 bases between them. Germline values: CDR1 MNHEY, CDR2 SVGAGI. This CDR3 is built from 12 residues. CDR3 protein: CASRSGNQPQHF. The CDR3 DNA reads as TGTGCCAGCAGGTCGGGGAATCAGCCCCAGCATTTT.

This clone has a handful of counts. The chain combines TRBV27 with TRBJ1-5, with no clear D. With 2 bases removed from V and 1 base from J, the gap between germline ends came to 6 bases. Germline assignment: CDR1 MNHEY and CDR2 SMNVEV (reference sequence). The CDR3 totals 14 residues. The CDR3 sequence: CASSLRESNQPQHF. The CDR3 nucleotides are TGTGCCAGCAGTTTAAGGGAAAGCAATCAGCCCCAGCATTTT.

This chain links TRBV19 with TRBJ2-1; TRBD2 agrees at 8 bases. Germline V gene lookup returns CDR1 LNHDA and CDR2 SQIVND (reference sequence). V was clipped by 3 bases and J by 10 bases; unmatched bases: 5. The length of the CDR3 is 13 residues. The CDR3 is CASSIRRLAEQFF. CDR3 bases: TGTGCCAGTAGTATCCGACGACTAGCGGAGCAGTTCTTC.

This clone was seen only once. The chain combines TRBV19 with TRBJ1-2; tentatively, D is TRBD1 (6 bases). V lost 0 bases, J lost 7 bases, and 9 bases lay in between. CDR1 is LNHDA, CDR2 SQIVND, per germline (reference sequence). The CDR3 runs to 13 residues. The DNA of the CDR3 is TGTGCCAGTAGTATAGACAGGGGAGGTGGCTACACCTTC. This codes for CASSIDRGGGYTF.

The rearrangement uses TRBV30 and TRBJ2-5, with a tentative D call TRBD1 (5 bases). V was cut by 0 bases and J by 2 bases, with 7 bases left in between. Germline values: CDR1 GTSNPN, CDR2 SVGIG (reference sequence). CDR3 length: 13 amino acids. CDR3 in DNA: TGTGCCTGGAGTGTCAGGGCTCAAGAGACCCAGTACTTC. This codes for CAWSVRAQETQYF.

This sequence joins TRBV4-1 and TRBJ2-3, with D unresolved. The CDR3 runs 15 residues. In germline, CDR1 is MGHRA, CDR2 YSYEKL. The V gene lost 4 bases and the J gene lost 4 bases, with 15 bases spanning the gap. CDR3 loop: CASSLSMPGADTQYF. The CDR3 bases are TGCGCCAGCAGCCTCTCTATGCCCGGCGCAGATACGCAGTATTTT.

The gene calls are TRBV21-1 and TRBJ2-1; the table's TRBD1 call for D was not verified on the DNA. TRBV21-1 is listed as a pseudogene. The CDR3 is 15 amino acids. DNA of the CDR3: TGTGCCAGCAGCAAACCCCAGGGGGAATGGAATGAGCAGTTCTTC. Its protein product is CASSKPQGEWNEQFF.

The V gene is TRBV11-2, the J gene TRBJ1-4; D gene uncertain. V lost 5 bases and J 1 base, leaving 14 bases between the germline ends. The CDR3 runs to 16 residues. The V gene's germline CDR1 is SGHAT and CDR2 FQNNGV. The CDR3, as DNA: TGTGCCAGCAGCCGAAGGACGGGAATAACTAATGAAAAACTGTTTTTT. It codes for CASSRRTGITNEKLFF.